The text below deals with one T cell receptor (beta chain). This sample stems from a study of blood T cell repertoires in COVID-19. Study overall: Samples came from the United States, Italy and Spain, spanning acute and convalescent COVID-19.

The method was immunoSEQ multiplex PCR; TCRdb's version includes in-frame clones alone and lacks a portion of them. The sample contains some 150,000 clones, around 81% of which appear only once. Looked up from germline, CDR1 is MNHNY and CDR2 is SVGAGI (reference sequence). V was cut by 6 bases and J by 4 bases, with 12 bases left in between. This CDR3 has 13 amino acids. The chain carries TRBV6-6 and TRBJ1-1, with TRBD1 as a possible D gene (6 bases). The sequenced sample was peripheral blood. This TCR was sampled from a man in his sixties with active or convalescent COVID-19. Here the CDR3 reads CASRGAAGTEAFF. The DNA for the CDR3 is TGTGCCAGCAGGGGGGCGGCGGGCACTGAAGCTTTCTTT.